The 9 T cell receptor beta chains in this list originate from one sample, sequenced in a study of CXCR3-negative and CXCR3-positive naive CD8 T cells. Whole-study results and caveats: A higher hydrophobicity marked the TRB CDR3s of CXCR3-positive naive cells versus CXCR3-negative naive cells.

The study made its TRB cDNA libraries by 5' RACE, adding UMI labels. From its re-call of the 5' RACE reads, TCRdb lists each CDR3 protein once, without DNA. The sample has 150,000 to 180,000 distinct CDR3 sequences. These receptors are not linked to any known antigen. The sequenced sample consisted of naive CXCR3+ CD8+ T cells from blood. Subset noted: CD45RO-CCR7+CD27+CD95- naive CD8+ T cells expressing CXCR3 (TNR3+). Every receptor here comes from a human donor in good health. Some clones in this sample may be carry-over from other donors' samples.

The chain employs TRBV7-9 and TRBJ1-2; the TRBD1 assignment by TCRdb is unverifiable without DNA. Germline V CDR1 and CDR2: SEHNR, FQNEAQ (reference sequence). CDR3 length: 14 residues. The chain's CDR3 is CASSFSETDYGYTF.

The chain uses TRBV29-1 and TRBJ1-1. Germline values: CDR1 SQVTM, CDR2 ANQGSEA. CDR3 length: 14 residues. The CDR3 sequence is CSVEGLEGWTEAFF.

CDR3 amino acids: CSVEAVWDTYSYEQYF. V is TRBV29-1 and J is TRBJ2-7; TCRdb's D call of TRBD1 is untestable without DNA. CDR1 is SQVTM and CDR2 is ANQGSEA in the germline V gene. The CDR3 sequence is 16 residues long.

This chain connects TRBV5-4 to TRBJ1-3. The CDR3 sequence is 17 residues long. The germline CDR1 and CDR2 sequences are SGHNT and YYREEE (reference sequence). The CDR3 loop is CASSLFPYSSSGNTIYF.

The rearrangement uses TRBV5-4 and TRBJ2-3; the TCRdb D gene call, TRBD2, has no DNA to confirm it. This CDR3 region has 14 residues. Germline assignment: CDR1 SGHNT and CDR2 YYREEE (reference sequence). CDR3 region: CASSGLEITDTQYF.

The gene calls are TRBV29-1 and TRBJ2-1; the TCRdb D gene call, TRBD2, has no DNA to confirm it. This CDR3 region has 12 residues. From germline, CDR1 is SQVTM and CDR2 ANQGSEA. The CDR3 loop reads CSPRLAHNEQFF.

The V gene is TRBV29-1, the J gene TRBJ2-7; there is no DNA to check the TCRdb D call of TRBD1. From germline, CDR1 is SQVTM and CDR2 ANQGSEA. The CDR3 contains 13 residues. This CDR3 is CSVAPGQGWEQYF.

The chain employs TRBV10-1 and TRBJ1-4; TCRdb names TRBD1, which stays unverified in the absence of DNA. The CDR3 is 20 amino acids. Looked up from germline, CDR1 is WNHNN and CDR2 is SYGVQD (reference sequence). The CDR3 reads CASRSPRTTPQGQVDEKLFF.

The chain uses TRBV7-9 and TRBJ2-3; TCRdb returns TRBD2, unconfirmable since there is no DNA. CDR3 length: 17 residues. CDR1 and CDR2 from the germline V gene are SEHNR and FQNEAQ (reference sequence). The CDR3: CASSPKIAGINTDTQYF.